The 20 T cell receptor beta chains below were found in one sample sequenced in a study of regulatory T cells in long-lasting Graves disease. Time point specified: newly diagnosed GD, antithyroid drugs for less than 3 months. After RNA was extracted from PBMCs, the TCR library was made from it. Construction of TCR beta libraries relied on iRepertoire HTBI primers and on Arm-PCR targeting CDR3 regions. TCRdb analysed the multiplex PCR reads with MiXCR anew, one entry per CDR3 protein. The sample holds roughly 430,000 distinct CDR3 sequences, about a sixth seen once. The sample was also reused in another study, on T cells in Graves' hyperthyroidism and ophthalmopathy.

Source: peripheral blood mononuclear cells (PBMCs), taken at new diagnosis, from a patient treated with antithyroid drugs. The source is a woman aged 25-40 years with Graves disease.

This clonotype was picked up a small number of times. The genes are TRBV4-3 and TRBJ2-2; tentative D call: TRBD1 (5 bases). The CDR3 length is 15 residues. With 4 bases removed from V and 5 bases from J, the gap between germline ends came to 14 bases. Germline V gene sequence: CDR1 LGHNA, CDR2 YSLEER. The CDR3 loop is CASSRMGPRTGELFF. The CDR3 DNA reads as TGCGCCAGCAGCCGGATGGGGCCGAGGACCGGGGAGCTGTTTTTT.

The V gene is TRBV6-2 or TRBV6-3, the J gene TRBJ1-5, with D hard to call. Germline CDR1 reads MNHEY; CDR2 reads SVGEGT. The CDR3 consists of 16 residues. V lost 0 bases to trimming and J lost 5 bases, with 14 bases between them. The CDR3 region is CASSYSYDSLYQPQHF. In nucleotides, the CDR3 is TGTGCCAGCAGTTACTCCTACGATTCACTCTATCAGCCCCAGCATTTT.

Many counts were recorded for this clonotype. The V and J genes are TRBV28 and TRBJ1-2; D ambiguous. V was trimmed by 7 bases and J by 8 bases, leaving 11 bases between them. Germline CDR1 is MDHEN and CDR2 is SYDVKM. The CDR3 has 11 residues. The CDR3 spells CASTSLRGYTF. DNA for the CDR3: TGTGCCAGCACTTCTCTGCGGGGCTACACCTTC.

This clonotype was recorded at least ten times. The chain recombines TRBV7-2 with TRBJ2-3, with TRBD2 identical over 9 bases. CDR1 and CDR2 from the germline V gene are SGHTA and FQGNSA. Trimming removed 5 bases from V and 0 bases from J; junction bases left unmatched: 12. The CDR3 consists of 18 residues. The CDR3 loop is CASSNSGRSRLSTDTQYF. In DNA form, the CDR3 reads TGTGCCAGCAGCAATAGCGGGAGATCACGCCTGAGCACAGATACGCAGTATTTT. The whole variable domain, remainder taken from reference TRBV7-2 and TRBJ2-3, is GAGVSQSPSNKVTEKGKDVELRCDPISGHTALYWYRQSLGQGLEFLIYFQGNSAPDKSGLPSDRFSAERTGGSVSTLTIQRTQQEDSAVYLCASSNSGRSRLSTDTQYFGPGTRLTVL.

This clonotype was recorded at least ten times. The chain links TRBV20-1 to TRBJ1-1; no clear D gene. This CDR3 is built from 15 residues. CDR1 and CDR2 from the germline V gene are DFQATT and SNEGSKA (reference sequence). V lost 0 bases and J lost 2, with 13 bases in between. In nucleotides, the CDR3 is TGCAGTGCTAGAGATAGTAGGGTTATTAACACTGAAGCTTTCTTT. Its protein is CSARDSRVINTEAFF.

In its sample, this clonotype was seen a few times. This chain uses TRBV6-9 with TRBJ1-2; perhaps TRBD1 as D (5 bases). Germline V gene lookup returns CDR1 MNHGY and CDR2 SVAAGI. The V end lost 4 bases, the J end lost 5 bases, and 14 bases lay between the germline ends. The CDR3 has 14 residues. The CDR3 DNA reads TGTGCCAGCAGTTTCACTGGGACCCTTTATGGCTACACCTTC. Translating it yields CASSFTGTLYGYTF.

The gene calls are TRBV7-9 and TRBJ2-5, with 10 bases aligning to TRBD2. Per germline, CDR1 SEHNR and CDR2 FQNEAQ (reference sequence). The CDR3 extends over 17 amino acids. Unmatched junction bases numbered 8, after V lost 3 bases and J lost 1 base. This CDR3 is CASSLPLRTSGQETQYF. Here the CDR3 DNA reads TGTGCCAGCAGCTTGCCCCTGAGGACTAGCGGCCAAGAGACCCAGTACTTC.

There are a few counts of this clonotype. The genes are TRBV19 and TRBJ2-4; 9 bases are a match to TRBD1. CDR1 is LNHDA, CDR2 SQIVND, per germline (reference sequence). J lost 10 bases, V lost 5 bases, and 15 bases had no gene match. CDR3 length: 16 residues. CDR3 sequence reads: CASSYSTGGGFGIQYF. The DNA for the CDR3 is TGTGCCAGTAGTTACTCCACAGGGGGCGGTTTTGGAATTCAGTACTTC.

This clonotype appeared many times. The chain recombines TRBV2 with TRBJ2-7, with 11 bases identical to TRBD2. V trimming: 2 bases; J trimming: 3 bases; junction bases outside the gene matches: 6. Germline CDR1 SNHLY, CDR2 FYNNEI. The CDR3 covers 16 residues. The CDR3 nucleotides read TGTGCCAGCAGTGAATCGACTAGCGGGAAGGACTACGAGCAGTACTTC. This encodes CASSESTSGKDYEQYF.

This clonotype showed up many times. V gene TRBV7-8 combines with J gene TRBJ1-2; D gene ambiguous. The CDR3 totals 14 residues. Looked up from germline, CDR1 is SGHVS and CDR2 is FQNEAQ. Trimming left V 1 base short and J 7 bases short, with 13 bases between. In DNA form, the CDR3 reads TGTGCCAGCAGCTTAGACCAACGCGGCAGTGGCTACACCTTC. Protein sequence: CASSLDQRGSGYTF.

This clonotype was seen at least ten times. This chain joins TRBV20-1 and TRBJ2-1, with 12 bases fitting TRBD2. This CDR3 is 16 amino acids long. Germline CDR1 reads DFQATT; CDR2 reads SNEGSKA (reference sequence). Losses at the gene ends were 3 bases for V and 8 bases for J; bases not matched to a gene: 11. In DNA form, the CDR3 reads TGCAGTGCTAGGCCTTCGACTAGCGGGAGTGGCGATGAGCAGTTCTTC. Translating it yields CSARPSTSGSGDEQFF.

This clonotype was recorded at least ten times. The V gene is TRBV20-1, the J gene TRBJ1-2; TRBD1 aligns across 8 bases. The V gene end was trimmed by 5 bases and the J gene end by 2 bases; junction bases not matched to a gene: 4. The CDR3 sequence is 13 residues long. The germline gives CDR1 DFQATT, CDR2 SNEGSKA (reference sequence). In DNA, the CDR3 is TGCAGTGCTTTATACAGGGGGAACTATGGCTACACCTTC. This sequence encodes CSALYRGNYGYTF.

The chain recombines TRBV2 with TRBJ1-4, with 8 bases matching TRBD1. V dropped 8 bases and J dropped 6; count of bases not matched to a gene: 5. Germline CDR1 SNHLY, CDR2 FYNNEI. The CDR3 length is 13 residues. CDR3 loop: CASRRGLDEKLFF. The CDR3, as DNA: TGTGCCAGCCGCAGGGGGCTTGATGAAAAACTGTTTTTT.

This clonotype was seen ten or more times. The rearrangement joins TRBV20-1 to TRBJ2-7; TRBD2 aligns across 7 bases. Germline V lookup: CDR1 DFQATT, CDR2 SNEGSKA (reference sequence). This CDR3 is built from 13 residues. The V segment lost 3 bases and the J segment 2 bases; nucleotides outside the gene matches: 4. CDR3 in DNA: TGCAGTGCTAGCAAAGCGGGACCCTACGAGCAGTACTTC. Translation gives CSASKAGPYEQYF.

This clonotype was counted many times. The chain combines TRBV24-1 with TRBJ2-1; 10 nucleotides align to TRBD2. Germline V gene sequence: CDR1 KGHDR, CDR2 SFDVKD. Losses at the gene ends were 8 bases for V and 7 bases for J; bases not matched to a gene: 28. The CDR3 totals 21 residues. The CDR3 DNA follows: TGTGCCACCAAACGGGGCCCTATCGCCCGAGCGGGAGGGCCGAGGCCGAATGAGCAGTTCTTC. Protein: CATKRGPIARAGGPRPNEQFF.

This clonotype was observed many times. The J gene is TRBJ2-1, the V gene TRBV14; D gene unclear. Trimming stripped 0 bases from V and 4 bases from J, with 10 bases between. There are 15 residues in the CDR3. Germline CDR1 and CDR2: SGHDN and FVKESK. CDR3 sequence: CASSQDTGWYNEQFF. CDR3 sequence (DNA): TGTGCCAGCAGCCAAGATACCGGATGGTACAATGAGCAGTTCTTC.

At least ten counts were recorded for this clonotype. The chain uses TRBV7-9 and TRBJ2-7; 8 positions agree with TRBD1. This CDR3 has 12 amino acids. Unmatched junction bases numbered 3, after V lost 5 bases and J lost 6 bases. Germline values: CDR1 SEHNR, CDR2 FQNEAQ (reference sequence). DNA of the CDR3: TGTGCCAGCAGCCTAACAGGGGGCGAGCAGTACTTC. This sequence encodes CASSLTGGEQYF.

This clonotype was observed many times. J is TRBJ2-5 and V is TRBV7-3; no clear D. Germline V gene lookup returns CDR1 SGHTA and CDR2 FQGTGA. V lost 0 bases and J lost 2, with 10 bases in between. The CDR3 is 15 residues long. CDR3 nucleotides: TGTGCCAGCAGCTTAACGGGTCGGCTGCAAGAGACCCAGTACTTC. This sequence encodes CASSLTGRLQETQYF.

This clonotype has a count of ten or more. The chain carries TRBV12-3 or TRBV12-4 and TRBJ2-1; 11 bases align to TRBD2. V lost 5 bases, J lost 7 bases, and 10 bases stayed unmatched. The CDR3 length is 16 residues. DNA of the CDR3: TGTGCCAGCAGTCCTATGGGTAGCGGGAGGGGTAATGAGCAGTTCTTC. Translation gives CASSPMGSGRGNEQFF.

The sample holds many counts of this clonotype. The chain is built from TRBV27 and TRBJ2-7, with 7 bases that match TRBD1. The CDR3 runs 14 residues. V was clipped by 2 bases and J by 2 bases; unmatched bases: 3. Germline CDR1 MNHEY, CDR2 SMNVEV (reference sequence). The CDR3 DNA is TGTGCCAGCAGTTTAATCGGACAGGCCTACGAGCAGTACTTC. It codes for CASSLIGQAYEQYF.